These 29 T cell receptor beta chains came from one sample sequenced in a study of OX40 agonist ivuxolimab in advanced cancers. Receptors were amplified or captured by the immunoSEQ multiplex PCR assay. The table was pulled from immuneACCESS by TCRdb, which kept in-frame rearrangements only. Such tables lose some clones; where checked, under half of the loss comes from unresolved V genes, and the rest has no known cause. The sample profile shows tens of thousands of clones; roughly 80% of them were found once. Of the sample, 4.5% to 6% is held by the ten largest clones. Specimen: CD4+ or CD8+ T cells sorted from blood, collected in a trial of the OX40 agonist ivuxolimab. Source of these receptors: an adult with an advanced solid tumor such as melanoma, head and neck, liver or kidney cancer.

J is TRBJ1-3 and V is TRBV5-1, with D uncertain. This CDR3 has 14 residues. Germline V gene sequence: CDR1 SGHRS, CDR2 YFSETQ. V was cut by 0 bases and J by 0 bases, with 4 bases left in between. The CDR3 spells CASSLAVSGNTIYF. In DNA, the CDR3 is TGCGCCAGCAGCTTGGCTGTCTCTGGAAACACCATATATTTT.

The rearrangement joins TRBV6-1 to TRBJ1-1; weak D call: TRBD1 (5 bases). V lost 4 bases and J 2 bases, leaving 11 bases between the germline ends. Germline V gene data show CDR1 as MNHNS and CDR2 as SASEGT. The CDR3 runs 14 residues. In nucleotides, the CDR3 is TGTGCCAGCAGTGTAAAGACAGATAACACTGAAGCTTTCTTT. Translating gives CASSVKTDNTEAFF.

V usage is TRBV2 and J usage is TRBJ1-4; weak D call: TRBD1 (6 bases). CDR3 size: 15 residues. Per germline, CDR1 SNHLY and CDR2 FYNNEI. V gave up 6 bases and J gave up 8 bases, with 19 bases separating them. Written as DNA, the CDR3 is TGTGCCAGCAGCCTGCGGGGGGGGCTAGGGGAAAAACTGTTTTTT. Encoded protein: CASSLRGGLGEKLFF.

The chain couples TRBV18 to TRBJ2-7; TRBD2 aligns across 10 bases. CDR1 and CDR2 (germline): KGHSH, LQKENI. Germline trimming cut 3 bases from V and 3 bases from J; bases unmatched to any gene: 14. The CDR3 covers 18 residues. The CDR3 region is CASSPGSKLAGNRYEQYF. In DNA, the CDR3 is TGTGCCAGCTCACCTGGGAGCAAACTAGCGGGAAATCGCTACGAGCAGTACTTC. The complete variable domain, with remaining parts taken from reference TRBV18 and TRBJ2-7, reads NAGVMQNPRHLVRRRGQEARLRCSPMKGHSHVYWYRQLPEEGLKFMVYLQKENIIDESGMPKERFSAEFPKEGPSILRIQQVVRGDSAAYFCASSPGSKLAGNRYEQYFGPGTRLTVT.

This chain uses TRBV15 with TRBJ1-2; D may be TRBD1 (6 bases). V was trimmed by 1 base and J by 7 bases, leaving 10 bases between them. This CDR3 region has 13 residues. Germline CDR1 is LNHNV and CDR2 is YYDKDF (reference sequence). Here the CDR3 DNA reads TGTGCCACCAGCAGAGCCAGGGGCGGTGGCTACACCTTC. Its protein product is CATSRARGGGYTF.

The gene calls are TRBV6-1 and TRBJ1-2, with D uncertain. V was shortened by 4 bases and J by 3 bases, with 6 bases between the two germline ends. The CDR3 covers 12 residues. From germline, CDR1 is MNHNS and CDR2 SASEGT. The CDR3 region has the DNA TGTGCCAGCAGTGTCTCGGACTATGGCTACACCTTC. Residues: CASSVSDYGYTF.

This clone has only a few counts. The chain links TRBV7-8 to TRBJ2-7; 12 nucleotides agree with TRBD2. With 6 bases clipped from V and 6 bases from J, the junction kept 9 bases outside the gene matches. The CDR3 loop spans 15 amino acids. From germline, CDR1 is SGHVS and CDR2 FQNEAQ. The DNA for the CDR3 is TGTGCCAGCAGTCCTTCTGGACTAGCGGGATTCGAGCAGTACTTC. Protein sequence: CASSPSGLAGFEQYF.

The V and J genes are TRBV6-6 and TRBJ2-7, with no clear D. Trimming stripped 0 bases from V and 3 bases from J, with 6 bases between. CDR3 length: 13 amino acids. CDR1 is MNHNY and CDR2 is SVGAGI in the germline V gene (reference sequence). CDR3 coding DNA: TGTGCCAGCAGTTACTCGACGGGCTACGAGCAGTACTTC. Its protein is CASSYSTGYEQYF.

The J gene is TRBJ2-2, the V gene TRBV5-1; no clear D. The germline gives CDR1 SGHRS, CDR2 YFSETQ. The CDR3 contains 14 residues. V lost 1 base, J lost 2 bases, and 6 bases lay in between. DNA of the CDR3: TGCGCCAGCAGCTTGACGGGCAACACCGGGGAGCTGTTTTTT. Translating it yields CASSLTGNTGELFF.

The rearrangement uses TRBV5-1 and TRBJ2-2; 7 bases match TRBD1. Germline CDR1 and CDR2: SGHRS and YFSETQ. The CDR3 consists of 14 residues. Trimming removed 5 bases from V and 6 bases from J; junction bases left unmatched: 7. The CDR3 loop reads CASSYQQGSGELFF. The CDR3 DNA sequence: TGCGCCAGCAGTTACCAACAGGGGTCCGGGGAGCTGTTTTTT.

DNA for the CDR3: TGTGCCAGCAGCTTAAATCCAGGGGCGGGCGGCTACACCTTC. It translates to CASSLNPGAGGYTF. This chain connects TRBV7-3 to TRBJ1-2; maybe TRBD1 (6 bases). This CDR3 contains 14 residues. Trimming removed 1 base from V and 8 bases from J, with 14 bases in between. Germline CDR1 and CDR2: SGHTA and FQGTGA.

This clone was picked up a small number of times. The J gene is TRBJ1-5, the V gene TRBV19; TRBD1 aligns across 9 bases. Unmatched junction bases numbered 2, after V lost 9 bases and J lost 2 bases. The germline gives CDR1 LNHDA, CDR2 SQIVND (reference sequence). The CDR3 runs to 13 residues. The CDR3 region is CASRDRGNQPQHF. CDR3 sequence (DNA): TGTGCCAGCAGGGACAGGGGCAATCAGCCCCAGCATTTT.

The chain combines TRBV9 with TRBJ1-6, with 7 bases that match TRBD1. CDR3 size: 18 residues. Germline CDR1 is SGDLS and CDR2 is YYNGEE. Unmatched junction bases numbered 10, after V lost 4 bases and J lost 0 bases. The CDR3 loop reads CASSPWDSASSYNSPLHF. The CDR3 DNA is TGTGCCAGCAGCCCTTGGGACAGCGCGAGCTCCTATAATTCACCCCTCCACTTT.

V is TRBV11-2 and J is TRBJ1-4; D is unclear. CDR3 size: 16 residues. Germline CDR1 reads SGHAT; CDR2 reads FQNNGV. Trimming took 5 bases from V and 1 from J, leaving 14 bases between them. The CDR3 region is CASSLGGDGTNEKLFF. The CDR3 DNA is TGTGCCAGCAGCCTGGGTGGGGATGGAACTAATGAAAAACTGTTTTTT.

The CDR3 DNA reads TGTGCCAGCAGCCCAGGGTCCGTCTCCTACAATGAGCAGTTCTTC. Encoded protein: CASSPGSVSYNEQFF. This rearrangement joins TRBV7-2 to TRBJ2-1; perhaps TRBD1 as D (5 bases). Trimming took 5 bases from V and 0 from J, leaving 11 bases between them. The CDR3 is made up of 15 amino acids. Per germline, CDR1 SGHTA and CDR2 FQGNSA.

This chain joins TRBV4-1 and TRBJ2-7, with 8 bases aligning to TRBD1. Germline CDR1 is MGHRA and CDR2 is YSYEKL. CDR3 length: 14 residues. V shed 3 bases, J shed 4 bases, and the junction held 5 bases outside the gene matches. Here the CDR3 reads CASSHGQGGYEQYF. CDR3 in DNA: TGCGCCAGCAGCCATGGACAGGGAGGTTACGAGCAGTACTTC.

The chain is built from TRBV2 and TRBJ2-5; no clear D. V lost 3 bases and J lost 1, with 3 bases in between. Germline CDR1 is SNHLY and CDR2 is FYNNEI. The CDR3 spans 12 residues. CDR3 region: CASSDFQETQYF. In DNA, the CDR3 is TGTGCCAGCAGTGACTTCCAAGAGACCCAGTACTTC.

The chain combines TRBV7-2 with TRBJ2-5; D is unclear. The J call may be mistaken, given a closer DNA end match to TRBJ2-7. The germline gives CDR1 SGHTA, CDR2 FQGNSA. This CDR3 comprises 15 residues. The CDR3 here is CASSPESSLYYEQYF. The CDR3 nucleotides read TGTGCCAGCAGCCCAGAATCATCCCTCTACTACGAGCAGTACTTC.

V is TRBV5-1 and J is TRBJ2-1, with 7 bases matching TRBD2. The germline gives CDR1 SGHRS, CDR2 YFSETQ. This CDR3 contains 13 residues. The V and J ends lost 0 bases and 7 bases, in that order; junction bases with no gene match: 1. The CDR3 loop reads CASSLAGGNEQFF. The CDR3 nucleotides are TGCGCCAGCAGCTTGGCGGGAGGTAATGAGCAGTTCTTC.

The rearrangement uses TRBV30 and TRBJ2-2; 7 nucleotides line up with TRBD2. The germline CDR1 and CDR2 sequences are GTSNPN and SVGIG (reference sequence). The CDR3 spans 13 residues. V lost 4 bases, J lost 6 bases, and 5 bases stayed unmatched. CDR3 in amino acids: CAWTPSGAGELFF. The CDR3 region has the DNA TGTGCCTGGACGCCTAGCGGAGCCGGGGAGCTGTTTTTT.

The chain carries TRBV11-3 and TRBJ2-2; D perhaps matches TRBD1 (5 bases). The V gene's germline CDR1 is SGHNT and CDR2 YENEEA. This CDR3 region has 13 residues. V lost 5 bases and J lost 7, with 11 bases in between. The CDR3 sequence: CASSGQGHGELFF. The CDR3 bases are TGTGCCAGCAGCGGTCAGGGCCACGGGGAGCTGTTTTTT.

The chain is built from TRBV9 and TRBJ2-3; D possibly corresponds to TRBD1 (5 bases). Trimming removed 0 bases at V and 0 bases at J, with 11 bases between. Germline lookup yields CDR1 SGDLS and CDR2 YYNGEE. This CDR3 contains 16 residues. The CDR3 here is CASSVVQATSTDTQYF. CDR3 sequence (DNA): TGTGCCAGCAGCGTAGTACAGGCGACTAGCACAGATACGCAGTATTTT.

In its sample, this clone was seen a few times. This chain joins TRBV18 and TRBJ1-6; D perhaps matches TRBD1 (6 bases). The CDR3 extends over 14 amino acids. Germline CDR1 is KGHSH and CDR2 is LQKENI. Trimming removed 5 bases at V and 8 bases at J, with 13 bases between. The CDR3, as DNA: TGTGCCAGCTCATCGGGGGGCTCGGATTCACCCCTCCACTTT. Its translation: CASSSGGSDSPLHF.

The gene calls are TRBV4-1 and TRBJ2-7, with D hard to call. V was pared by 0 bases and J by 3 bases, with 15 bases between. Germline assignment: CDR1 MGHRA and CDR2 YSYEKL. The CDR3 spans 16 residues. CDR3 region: CASSQDSPPRNYEQYF. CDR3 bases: TGCGCCAGCAGCCAAGATTCTCCACCGAGAAACTACGAGCAGTACTTC.

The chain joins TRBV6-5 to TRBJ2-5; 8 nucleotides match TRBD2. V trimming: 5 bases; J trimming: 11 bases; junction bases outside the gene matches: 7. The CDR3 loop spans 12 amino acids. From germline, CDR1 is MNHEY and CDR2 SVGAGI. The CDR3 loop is CASSRGAGEQYF. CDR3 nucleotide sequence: TGTGCCAGCAGTCGGGGAGCGGGGGAGCAGTACTTC.

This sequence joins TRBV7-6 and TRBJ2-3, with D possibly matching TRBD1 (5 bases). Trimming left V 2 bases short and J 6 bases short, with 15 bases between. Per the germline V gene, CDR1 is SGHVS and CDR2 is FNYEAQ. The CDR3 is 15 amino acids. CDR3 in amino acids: CASSLRGRDLDTQYF. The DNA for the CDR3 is TGTGCCAGCAGCTTAAGGGGCCGTGATTTGGATACGCAGTATTTT.

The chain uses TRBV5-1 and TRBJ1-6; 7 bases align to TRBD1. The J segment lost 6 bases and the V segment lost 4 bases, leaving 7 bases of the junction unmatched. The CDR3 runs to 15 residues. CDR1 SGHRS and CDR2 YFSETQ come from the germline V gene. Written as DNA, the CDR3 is TGCGCCAGCAGCACCCAGGGGGGGCCTAATTCACCCCTCCACTTT. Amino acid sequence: CASSTQGGPNSPLHF.

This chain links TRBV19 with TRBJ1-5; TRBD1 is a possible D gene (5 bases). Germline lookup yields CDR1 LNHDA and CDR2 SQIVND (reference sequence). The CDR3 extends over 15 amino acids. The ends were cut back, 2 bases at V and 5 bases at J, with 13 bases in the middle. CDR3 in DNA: TGTGCCAGTAGTATATTGCCAGGGACGGATCAGCCCCAGCATTTT. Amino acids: CASSILPGTDQPQHF.

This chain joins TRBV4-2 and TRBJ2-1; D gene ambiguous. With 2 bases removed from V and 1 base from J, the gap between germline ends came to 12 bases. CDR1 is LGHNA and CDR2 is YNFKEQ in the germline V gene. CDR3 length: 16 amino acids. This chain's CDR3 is CASSQPTARSYNEQFF. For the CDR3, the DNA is TGTGCCAGCAGCCAACCCACAGCGAGGTCCTACAATGAGCAGTTCTTC.